This T cell receptor beta chain was sequenced for a study of blood T cell repertoires in COVID-19. Repertoires were generated with immunoSEQ multiplex PCR, while TCRdb's copy carries only in-frame clones and drops some. The data contain over 150,000 clones, approximately 78% of them seen just once; the ten biggest clones take up under 2%. The germline CDR1 and CDR2 sequences are MNHEY and SVGEGT. Trimming removed 2 bases from V and 3 bases from J; junction bases left unmatched: 14. This CDR3 is 19 amino acids long. Sequenced input: peripheral blood. This chain connects TRBV6-2 or TRBV6-3 to TRBJ1-5, with 9 bases matching TRBD1. This TCR was sampled from a man aged 80 or over with acute or convalescent COVID-19. The CDR3: CASSYRSGTGTPYNQPQHF. CDR3 coding DNA: TGTGCCAGCAGTTACCGCTCCGGGACAGGGACCCCCTACAATCAGCCCCAGCATTTT.